The clone carrying this T cell receptor beta chain was seen a handful of times. What it recognizes is unknown. Germline lookup yields CDR1 MDHEN and CDR2 SYDVKM. The CDR3 runs 16 residues. J was trimmed by 5 bases and V by 1 base; bases with no gene match: 3. TCRdb fed the reads into MiXCR, producing one record per CDR3 protein. Of around 750,000 distinct CDR3 sequences in the sample, over 25% were seen once. The data were taken from a study of T cell repertoires in cytomegalovirus infection. Turning to the study itself: Public TCR beta signatures provided an indication of both CMV infection and a matching HLA type.

The clonotype originates from a human donor in good health (CMV status not recorded). Some clones in this sample may be carry-over from other donors' samples. This rearrangement joins TRBV28 to TRBJ2-1, with 12 positions matching TRBD2. The sample here was cultured CD8+ T cells from PBMCs, taken from culture after CMV antigen stimulation. The CDR3 DNA sequence: TGTGCCAGCAGTTTATCTCTAGCGGGGGGGCACAATGAGCAGTTCTTC. Residues: CASSLSLAGGHNEQFF.